This TCR beta chain comes out of a study of blood T cell repertoires in COVID-19. Turning to the study itself: COVID-19 samples, acute and convalescent, were from the United States, Italy and Spain.

Germline-derived CDR1 and CDR2 are GTSNPN and SVGIG (reference sequence). Unmatched junction bases numbered 2, after V lost 2 bases and J lost 1 base. This CDR3 contains 15 residues. Sequencing used immunoSEQ multiplex PCR; TCRdb keeps in-frame clones, though not all of them. This table has approximately 94,000 clones, around 81% appearing once. Material for sequencing was peripheral blood. The chain carries TRBV30 and TRBJ2-2; 9 bases line up with TRBD2. This receptor was identified in a man aged 50-59 years with active or convalescent COVID-19. This CDR3 is CAWSLLAGNTGELFF. As DNA, the CDR3 is TGTGCCTGGAGTTTACTAGCGGGGAACACCGGGGAGCTGTTTTTT.